This T cell receptor beta chain was captured by sequencing in a study of cytomegalovirus exposure and HLA in healthy donors. About the study: The early release's HLA-typed donors yielded roughly 85 million unique TCRs.

Germline loops: CDR1 SNHLY, CDR2 FYNNEI. J gave up 14 bases and V 6 bases, and 9 bases lay outside the gene matches. The CDR3 has 12 amino acids. The PCR made use of 60 Vbeta and 13 Jbeta primers. The assay was immunoSEQ multiplex PCR, and TCRdb's table has in-frame clones only and misses some. This table has about 130,000 clones, roughly 82% appearing once. This receptor was taken from a woman aged 55-70 years in good health and CMV-seropositive. The sample consisted of PBMCs. The chain joins TRBV2 to TRBJ1-4; 7 bases match TRBD1. The CDR3 spells CASRRSGGGLFF. CDR3 coding DNA: TGTGCCAGCAGGAGATCGGGAGGGGGCCTGTTTTTT.